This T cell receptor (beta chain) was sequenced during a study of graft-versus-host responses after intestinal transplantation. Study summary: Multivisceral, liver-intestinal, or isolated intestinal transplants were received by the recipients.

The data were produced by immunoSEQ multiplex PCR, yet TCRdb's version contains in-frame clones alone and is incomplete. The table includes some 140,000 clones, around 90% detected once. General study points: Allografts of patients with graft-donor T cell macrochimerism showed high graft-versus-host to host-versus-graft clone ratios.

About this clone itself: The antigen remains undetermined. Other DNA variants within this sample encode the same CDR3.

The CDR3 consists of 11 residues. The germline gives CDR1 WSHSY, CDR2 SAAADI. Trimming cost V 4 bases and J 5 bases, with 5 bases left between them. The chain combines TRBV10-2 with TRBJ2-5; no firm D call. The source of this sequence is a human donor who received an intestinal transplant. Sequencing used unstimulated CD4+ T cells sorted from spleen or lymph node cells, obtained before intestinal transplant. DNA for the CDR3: TGCGCCAGCAGTGTTCAGGAGACCCAGTACTTC. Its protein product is CASSVQETQYF.